This passage covers 13 T cell receptor beta chains from one sample sequenced in a study of T cells in women clearing cervical HPV infection. Some clones are missing from TCRdb's copy, which holds only in-frame ones; the method was immunoSEQ multiplex PCR. The table gives 30,000 or so clones; the top ten clones make up roughly 8.4% of it. The sample was blood buffy coat. Every receptor here comes from a woman between 18 and 69 years old with a cervical HPV16 infection that either progressed to CIN3+ or cleared (not recorded which).

Details on this clone: The read terminates 3 residues before the CDR3 end, so the remaining end is supplied by the germline J gene. The rearrangement uses TRBV4-1 and TRBJ1-2; perhaps TRBD1 as D (5 bases). V was pared by 0 bases and J by 4 bases, with 12 bases between. CDR3 length equals 15 residues. CDR1 and CDR2 (germline): MGHRA, YSYEKL. The CDR3 loop is CASSQDSTATYGYTF. The covered CDR3 bases are TGCGCCAGCAGCCAAGATTCGACAGCTACCTATGGC.

The sequenced CDR3 bases are TGTGCCAGCAGCCAAGATTCACTAGCGGGGAAGGAAGAGACG. The encoded protein is CASSQDSLAGKEET. The full-length CDR3 reads as CASSQDSLAGKEETQYF. This rearrangement joins TRBV14 to TRBJ2-3; the match to TRBD2 covers 10 bases. The read terminates 3 residues before the CDR3 end, so the remaining end is supplied by the germline J gene. CDR3 length: 17 amino acids. Per germline, CDR1 SGHDN and CDR2 FVKESK. Together with reference TRBV14 and TRBJ2-3, the CDR3 gives the full variable domain: EAGVTQFPSHSVIEKGQTVTLRCDPISGHDNLYWYRRVMGKEIKFLLHFVKESKQDESGMPNNRFLAERTGGTYSTLKVQPAELEDSGVYFCASSQDSLAGKEETQYFGPGTRLTVL.

As regards this clone: The read ends 3 residues early relative to the CDR3; the germline J gene fills the gap. This chain uses TRBV7-6 with TRBJ2-5; 9 bases line up with TRBD2. The CDR3 is 17 amino acids. Germline CDR1 is SGHVS and CDR2 is FNYEAQ. V lost 1 base to trimming and J lost 7 bases; unmatched junction nucleotides: 13. The CDR3 sequence is CASSLGGVSSGAGTQYF. CDR3 DNA (partial): TGTGCCAGCAGCTTAGGTGGTGTTTCTAGCGGGGCGGGGACC.

A note on this clone: The read comes to an end 3 residues before the CDR3 does, leaving the germline J gene to fill in the end. V and J are TRBV2 and TRBJ2-1; TRBD1 matches at 9 bases. V gave up 5 bases and J gave up 6 bases; unmatched junction bases: 5. CDR1 and CDR2 from the germline V gene are SNHLY and FYNNEI. The CDR3 length is 14 residues. CDR3 sequence: CASSQGTGSNEQFF. CDR3 DNA (partial): TGTGCCAGCAGTCAGGGGACAGGGAGCAATGAG.

Note on this clone: The CDR3 extends 3 residues past the end of the read, so its final part is completed from the germline J gene. The chain employs TRBV19 and TRBJ2-3; maybe TRBD2 (5 bases). This CDR3 is built from 15 residues. The germline V gene encodes CDR1 LNHDA and CDR2 SQIVND (reference sequence). V lost 3 bases and J 4 bases, leaving 14 bases between the germline ends. Partial CDR3 DNA: TGTGCCAGTAGTATCGCGGTAGCGACGGCAGATACG. Encoded protein: CASSIAVATADT. The CDR3 reads in full as CASSIAVATADTQYF.

On this clone itself: The observed sequence ends 3 residues before the CDR3 terminus, with the missing tail filled in from the germline J gene. The chain carries TRBV7-3 and TRBJ2-3; 10 nucleotides agree with TRBD2. CDR3 length: 17 residues. Trimming took 3 bases from V and 4 from J; bases not matched to a gene: 10. Germline CDR1 SGHTA, CDR2 FQGTGA. The CDR3 DNA, read in part, is TGTGCCAGCAGCTTGGGCCATAGCGGGGGGTTGGCAGATACG. Protein product: CASSLGHSGGLADT. The complete CDR3 reads CASSLGHSGGLADTQYF.

About this clone itself: The read terminates 3 residues before the CDR3 end, so the remaining end is supplied by the germline J gene. The V and J genes are TRBV5-1 and TRBJ2-2; TRBD1 agrees at 11 bases. The germline gives CDR1 SGHRS, CDR2 YFSETQ. The CDR3 extends over 16 amino acids. CDR3 DNA, as far as it was read: TGCGCCAGCAGCTTGGCTGGACAGGGGGCAGGTGAAAAG. Amino acids: CASSLAGQGAGEK. The complete CDR3 reads CASSLAGQGAGEKLFF.

A remark on this clone: The read is 3 residues too short to cover the CDR3 end, so that end is filled in from the germline J gene. This rearrangement joins TRBV29-1 to TRBJ2-1; 8 bases map to TRBD1. Germline loops: CDR1 SQVTM, CDR2 ANQGSEA. The CDR3 is 13 amino acids. The J segment lost 3 bases and the V segment lost 7 bases, leaving 5 bases of the junction unmatched. This CDR3 is CSGLDRDYNEQFF. The sequenced CDR3 bases are TGCAGCGGATTGGACAGGGACTACAATGAG.

Details on this clone: The read finishes 3 residues shy of the CDR3 end, and the germline J gene is used to complete it. J is TRBJ1-5 and V is TRBV6-2 or TRBV6-3; D is unresolved. Germline V gives CDR1 MNHEY, CDR2 SVGEGT. Trimming stripped 7 bases from V and 5 bases from J, with 12 bases between. CDR3 length: 13 residues. The part of the CDR3 DNA that was read is TGTGCCAGCACCGGAGGGCTGTATCAGCCC. Residues: CASTGGLYQP. The complete CDR3 reads CASTGGLYQPQHF.

Comment on this clone: With the read ending 3 residues before the CDR3 end, the germline J gene is used to fill in that end. This chain uses TRBV7-6 with TRBJ2-3, with 8 bases that match TRBD2. This CDR3 comprises 14 residues. In germline, CDR1 is SGHVS, CDR2 FNYEAQ. The sequenced CDR3 bases are TGTGCCAGCAGCGTTGACTCGGGACTAGGAACG. The encoded protein is CASSVDSGLGT. The full-length CDR3 reads as CASSVDSGLGTQYF.

Notes on this clone: The CDR3 extends 3 residues past the end of the read, so its final part is completed from the germline J gene. The rearrangement links TRBV19 to TRBJ2-7, with 7 bases aligning to TRBD1. This CDR3 spans 14 amino acids. After removal of 4 bases from V and 5 bases from J, the junction contained 8 bases not matched to a gene. CDR1 LNHDA and CDR2 SQIVND come from the germline V gene (reference sequence). The CDR3 bases that were read are TGTGCCAGTAGTACGGACAGGTTCCAGGACGAG. This sequence encodes CASSTDRFQDE. The entire CDR3 protein reads CASSTDRFQDEQYF.

A word on this clone: The read falls 3 residues short of the CDR3 end, and the missing part is taken from the germline J gene. The chain has TRBV2 and TRBJ2-2; no definite D call. CDR1 SNHLY and CDR2 FYNNEI come from the germline V gene. V was cut by 6 bases and J by 7 bases, with 9 bases left in between. The CDR3 sequence is 12 residues long. The sequenced CDR3 bases are TGTGCCAGCAGGCCTCCGGTCGGGGAG. Its translation is CASRPPVGE. Given in full, the CDR3 is CASRPPVGELFF.

A note on this clone: The read finishes 3 residues shy of the CDR3 end, and the germline J gene is used to complete it. V and J are TRBV18 and TRBJ2-7, with 7 bases lining up with TRBD1. This CDR3 contains 14 residues. Germline CDR1 and CDR2: KGHSH and LQKENI. Trimming removed 2 bases from V and 4 bases from J; junction bases left unmatched: 5. The sequenced CDR3 bases are TGTGCCAGCTCACCATCGGCGACAGGGTACGAG. Its translation: CASSPSATGYE. The full CDR3 is CASSPSATGYEQYF.